Listed below are T cell receptor beta chains from one sample, sequenced in a study of shared clonotypes between healthy human individuals. Assay used: immunoSEQ multiplex PCR; TCRdb lists only in-frame clones, some missing. The sample holds 1.6 million or so clones, about 96% seen once. Sequencing was performed on naive CD4+ T cells sorted from blood. The receptors derive from a man aged 30 to 39 in good health. CDR3s include the opening cysteine and the closing phenylalanine or tryptophan. The D gene is left open where the match is weak. The size entry is marked missing in some rows and otherwise reads once, few, many or a size class.

v_gene: TRBV5-6; j_gene: TRBJ2-3; abundance: -; d_gene: TRBD2; CDR3nt: TGTGCCAGCAGCCTAGGACTAGCGAGTAGCACAGATACGCAGTATTTT; CDR3aa: CASSLGLASSTDTQYF
v_gene: TRBV11-2; j_gene: TRBJ2-7; abundance: -; d_gene: -; CDR3nt: TGTGCCAGCAGTTATATTTTCGGGACCGGGGGATACGAGCAGTACTTC; CDR3aa: CASSYIFGTGGYEQYF
v_gene: TRBV6-1; j_gene: TRBJ2-7; abundance: -; d_gene: TRBD1; CDR3nt: TGTGCCAGCAGTGCGCCGGGACAGGGCTACTACGAGCAGTACTTC; CDR3aa: CASSAPGQGYYEQYF
v_gene: TRBV7-2; j_gene: TRBJ2-3; abundance: once; d_gene: -; CDR3nt: TGTGCCAGCAGCCCCGGTACGTTTCCACTCACAGATACGCAGTATTTT; CDR3aa: CASSPGTFPLTDTQYF
v_gene: TRBV7-3; j_gene: TRBJ2-1; abundance: -; d_gene: -; CDR3nt: TGTGCCAGCAGCGGTACGACTGGCCGCTACAATGAGCAGTTCTTC; CDR3aa: CASSGTTGRYNEQFF
v_gene: TRBV5-5; j_gene: TRBJ2-1; abundance: -; d_gene: -; CDR3nt: TGTGCCAGCAGCTTGGGGGGAACGGTGAACAATGAGCAGTTCTTC; CDR3aa: CASSLGGTVNNEQFF
v_gene: TRBV4-3; j_gene: TRBJ2-1; abundance: -; d_gene: -; CDR3nt: TGCGCCAGCAGCCAAGATCACGGCAATGAGCAGTTCTTC; CDR3aa: CASSQDHGNEQFF
v_gene: TRBV6-5; j_gene: TRBJ2-7; abundance: -; d_gene: -; CDR3nt: TGTGCCAGCAGTTACCGGCGCAGGCTATCATACGAGCAGTACTTC; CDR3aa: CASSYRRRLSYEQYF
v_gene: TRBV7-2; j_gene: TRBJ2-7; abundance: -; d_gene: -; CDR3nt: TGTGCCAGCAGCGAGGCCAGGAACTCCTACGAGCAGTACTTC; CDR3aa: CASSEARNSYEQYF
v_gene: TRBV13; j_gene: TRBJ1-4; abundance: -; d_gene: -; CDR3nt: TGTGCCAGCAGCCCCCTTCAGGGAAGGAACGAAAAACTGTTTTTT; CDR3aa: CASSPLQGRNEKLFF
v_gene: TRBV7-2; j_gene: TRBJ1-1; abundance: -; d_gene: -; CDR3nt: TGTGCCAGCAGCTTATACAGGGTTGAGAACACTGAAGCTTTCTTT; CDR3aa: CASSLYRVENTEAFF
v_gene: TRBV4-3; j_gene: TRBJ2-7; abundance: -; d_gene: TRBD2; CDR3nt: TGCGCCAGCAGCCAAGCCCGACTAGCGAGCCCGGGGGAGCAGTACTTC; CDR3aa: CASSQARLASPGEQYF
v_gene: TRBV11-2; j_gene: TRBJ2-3; abundance: -; d_gene: -; CDR3nt: TGTGCCAGCAGCTTTTCTAGTCACCCAAACACAGATACGCAGTATTTT; CDR3aa: CASSFSSHPNTDTQYF
v_gene: TRBV5-1; j_gene: TRBJ2-5; abundance: -; d_gene: TRBD1; CDR3nt: TGCGCCAGCAGCTTGGCGGCTCAGGGGGCAGAGACCCAGTACTTC; CDR3aa: CASSLAAQGAETQYF
v_gene: TRBV10-1; j_gene: TRBJ2-7; abundance: -; d_gene: TRBD2; CDR3nt: TGCGCCAGCAGTGAGCGGCTAGCGGTCTACGAGCAGTACTTC; CDR3aa: CASSERLAVYEQYF
v_gene: TRBV2; j_gene: TRBJ2-1; abundance: -; d_gene: -; CDR3nt: TGTGCCAGCAGCCCCACAAGGGATTATAGCAATGAGCAGTTCTTC; CDR3aa: CASSPTRDYSNEQFF
v_gene: TRBV6-5; j_gene: TRBJ1-2; abundance: -; d_gene: -; CDR3nt: TGTGCCAGCAGTCAAACCGGTATGAACTATGGCTACACCTTC; CDR3aa: CASSQTGMNYGYTF
v_gene: TRBV7-8; j_gene: TRBJ2-7; abundance: once; d_gene: -; CDR3nt: TGTGCCAGCAGCTTAGTTTCACTCACGACCTACGAGCAGTACTTC; CDR3aa: CASSLVSLTTYEQYF
v_gene: TRBV27; j_gene: TRBJ2-7; abundance: -; d_gene: -; CDR3nt: TGTGCCAGCAGTTTAACGGAGCTCCTTGGCGAGCAGTACTTC; CDR3aa: CASSLTELLGEQYF
v_gene: TRBV5-4; j_gene: TRBJ2-1; abundance: -; d_gene: -; CDR3nt: TGTGCCAGCAGCTCCCGACAGCCATACAATGAGCAGTTCTTC; CDR3aa: CASSSRQPYNEQFF